The present entry profiles one T cell receptor beta chain with its context. The target antigen is unknown. 60 Vbeta and 13 Jbeta primers were used in PCR. TCRdb's copy holds only in-frame clones and misses some; the assay was immunoSEQ multiplex PCR. The table gives 70,000 or so clones; the top ten clones make up 4.5% to 6% of it. This entry is derived from a study of cytomegalovirus exposure and HLA in healthy donors. Overall study findings and caveats: A missense variant in DCLRE1C was later tied to TCR beta V- and J-gene trimming.

CDR3 length equals 15 residues. V lost 5 bases, J lost 5 bases, and 7 bases stayed unmatched. Germline V gene lookup returns CDR1 MNHNY and CDR2 SVGAGI (reference sequence). The sequenced material came from PBMCs. J is TRBJ1-1 and V is TRBV6-6, with 11 bases aligning to TRBD1. The receptor's source is a man aged 35-49 years in good health and CMV-seronegative. CDR3 sequence (DNA): TGTGCCAGCAGTCGGCCGGGACAGGGGGGAACTGAAGCTTTCTTT. Protein: CASSRPGQGGTEAFF.